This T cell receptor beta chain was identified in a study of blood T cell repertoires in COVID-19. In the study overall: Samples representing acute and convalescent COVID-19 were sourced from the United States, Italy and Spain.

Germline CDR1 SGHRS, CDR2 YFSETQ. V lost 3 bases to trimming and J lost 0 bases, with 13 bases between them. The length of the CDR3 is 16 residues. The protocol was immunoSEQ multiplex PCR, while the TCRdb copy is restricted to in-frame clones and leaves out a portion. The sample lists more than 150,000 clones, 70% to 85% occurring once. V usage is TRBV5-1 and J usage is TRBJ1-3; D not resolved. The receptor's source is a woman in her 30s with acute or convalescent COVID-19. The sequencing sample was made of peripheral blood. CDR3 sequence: CASSSAPRSSGNTIYF. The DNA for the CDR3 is TGCGCCAGCAGCTCCGCACCGAGGAGCTCTGGAAACACCATATATTTT.